This T cell receptor (beta chain) originates from a study of OX40 agonist ivuxolimab in advanced cancers. Study context: Hepatocellular carcinoma, melanoma, renal cell or head and neck cancer was diagnosed in the dose-escalation patients. At just under 85% male, the cohort had a mean age of about 55 years, ranging from 23 to 79. Study outcomes and limitations: Partial responders receiving 0.1-3.0 mg/kg showed among the lowest clonal expansion.

Concerning this clone itself: Its antigen is not known.

The method was immunoSEQ multiplex PCR; TCRdb's version includes in-frame clones alone and lacks a portion of them. In the table there are 62,000 or so clones, 85% of which are singletons. The receptor was isolated from an adult with an advanced solid tumor such as melanoma, head and neck, liver or kidney cancer. Here the sequenced sample was CD4+ or CD8+ T cells sorted from blood, taken in a trial of the OX40 agonist ivuxolimab.

DNA of the CDR3: TGCGCCAGCAGCTTGGCAGGAAGCTCTGGGGCCAACGTCCTGACTTTC. As protein: CASSLAGSSGANVLTF. The chain couples TRBV5-1 to TRBJ2-6; no clear D. The V gene's germline CDR1 is SGHRS and CDR2 YFSETQ. The V end was cut by 0 bases, the J end by 0 bases, with 7 bases between. This CDR3 has 16 amino acids.